These 5 T cell receptor beta chains came from one sample sequenced in a study of cytomegalovirus exposure and HLA in healthy donors. Researchers ran the PCR with 60 Vbeta and 13 Jbeta primers. Profiled with immunoSEQ multiplex PCR; TCRdb holds only in-frame clones, not every one. The sample lists about 180,000 clones, over 60% occurring once. Source material: PBMCs. The source of these receptors is a man in his forties in good health and CMV-seronegative.

The chain couples TRBV6-5 to TRBJ1-1; 8 bases are shared with TRBD1. This CDR3 has 14 residues. Germline assignment: CDR1 MNHEY and CDR2 SVGAGI. V trimming: 2 bases; J trimming: 2 bases; junction bases outside the gene matches: 1. CDR3 region: CASSYDRGNTEAFF. The DNA of the CDR3 is TGTGCCAGCAGTTACGACAGGGGAAACACTGAAGCTTTCTTT.

The DNA for the CDR3 is TGTGCCAGCAGCTATCAAGGACAGGAAGGCTATGGCTACACCTTC. This encodes CASSYQGQEGYGYTF. The V call is TRBV7-2, the J call TRBJ1-2; 7 positions agree with TRBD1. V lost 4 bases and J lost 4; bases outside the gene matches: 9. From germline, CDR1 is SGHTA and CDR2 FQGNSA. The length of the CDR3 is 15 residues. Full variable domain (remainder filled in from reference TRBV7-2 and TRBJ1-2): GAGVSQSPSNKVTEKGKDVELRCDPISGHTALYWYRQSLGQGLEFLIYFQGNSAPDKSGLPSDRFSAERTGGSVSTLTIQRTQQEDSAVYLCASSYQGQEGYGYTFGSGTRLTVV.

The V and J genes are TRBV4-3 and TRBJ2-5; maybe TRBD1 (5 bases). Looked up from germline, CDR1 is LGHNA and CDR2 is YSLEER. Trimming took off 0 bases at V and 1 base at J, with 12 bases between the two ends. The CDR3 spans 16 residues. The CDR3 is CASSQDRGQTQETQYF. The DNA of the CDR3 is TGCGCCAGCAGCCAAGATAGGGGCCAAACCCAAGAGACCCAGTACTTC.

The chain recombines TRBV11-2 with TRBJ2-3, with 7 bases that match TRBD2. The CDR3 extends over 15 amino acids. Losses at the gene ends were 5 bases for V and 1 base for J; bases not matched to a gene: 6. CDR1 and CDR2 from the germline V gene are SGHAT and FQNNGV. The CDR3 region is CASSRTSAGTDTQYF. Here the CDR3 DNA reads TGTGCCAGCAGCCGTACTAGCGCCGGCACAGATACGCAGTATTTT.

The CDR3 reads CSVAGQGNEQFF. DNA of the CDR3: TGCAGCGTCGCGGGACAGGGGAATGAGCAGTTCTTC. The chain couples TRBV29-1 to TRBJ2-1; TRBD1 agrees at 10 bases. Germline-derived CDR1 and CDR2 are SQVTM and ANQGSEA. V lost 6 bases to trimming and J lost 7 bases; unmatched junction nucleotides: 3. This CDR3 spans 12 amino acids.